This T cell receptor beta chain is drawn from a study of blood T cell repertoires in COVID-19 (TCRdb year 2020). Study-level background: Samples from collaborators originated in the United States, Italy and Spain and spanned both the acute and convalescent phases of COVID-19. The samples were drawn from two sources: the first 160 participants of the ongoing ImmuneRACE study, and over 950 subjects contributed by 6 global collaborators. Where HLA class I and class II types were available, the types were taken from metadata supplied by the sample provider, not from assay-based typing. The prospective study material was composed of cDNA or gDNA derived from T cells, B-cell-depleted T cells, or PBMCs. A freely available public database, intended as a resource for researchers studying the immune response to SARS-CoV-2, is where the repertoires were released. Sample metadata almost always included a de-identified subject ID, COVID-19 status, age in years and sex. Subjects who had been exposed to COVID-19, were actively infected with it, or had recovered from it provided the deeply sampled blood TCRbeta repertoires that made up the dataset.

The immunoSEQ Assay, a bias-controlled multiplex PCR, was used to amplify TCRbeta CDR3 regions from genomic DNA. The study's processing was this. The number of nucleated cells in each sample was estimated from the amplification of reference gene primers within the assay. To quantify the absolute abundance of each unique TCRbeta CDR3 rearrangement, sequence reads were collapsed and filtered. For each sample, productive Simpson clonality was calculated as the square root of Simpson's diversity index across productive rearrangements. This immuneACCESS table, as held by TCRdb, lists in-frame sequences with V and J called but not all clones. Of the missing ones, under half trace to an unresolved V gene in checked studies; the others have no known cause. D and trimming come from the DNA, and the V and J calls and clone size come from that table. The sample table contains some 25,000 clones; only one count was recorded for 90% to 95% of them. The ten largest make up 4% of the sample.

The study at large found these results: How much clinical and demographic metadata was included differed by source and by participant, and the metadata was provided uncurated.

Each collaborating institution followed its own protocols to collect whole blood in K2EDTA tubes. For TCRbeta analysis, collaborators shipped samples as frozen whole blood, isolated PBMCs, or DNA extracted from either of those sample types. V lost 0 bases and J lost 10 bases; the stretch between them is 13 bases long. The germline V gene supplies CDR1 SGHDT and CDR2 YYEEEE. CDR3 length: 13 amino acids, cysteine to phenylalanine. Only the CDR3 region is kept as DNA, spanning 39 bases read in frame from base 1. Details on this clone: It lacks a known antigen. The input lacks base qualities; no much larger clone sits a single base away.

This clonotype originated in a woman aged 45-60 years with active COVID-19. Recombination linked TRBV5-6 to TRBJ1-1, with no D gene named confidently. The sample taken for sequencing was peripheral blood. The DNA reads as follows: TGTGCCAGCAGCTTGGGGACGGGAGCCAGAGCTTTCTTT. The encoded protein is CASSLGTGARAFF.